This entry lists 25 T cell receptor beta chains sequenced from one sample in a study of tumor-infiltrating lymphocytes in primary liver carcinoma. Starting from 500 ng of total RNA, TCR beta cDNA was produced with a primer in the constant region. Employing slightly modified ARM-PCR, three nested multiplex PCR rounds were run, and these gave rise to the TCR beta libraries. TRBV1-TRBV30 forward primers and a C-beta reverse primer were used in the first two PCR rounds, which each ran for approximately 10 cycles. TCRdb passed the multiplex PCR reads through MiXCR, listing each CDR3 protein once. The repertoire holds about 330,000 distinct CDR3 sequences, less than 75% seen once, with roughly 6% in the top ten. Unsorted whole blood supplied the RNA, and germline DNA was extracted too. Sequencing was carried out using peripheral blood. The source of these receptors is a man aged 40-49 years with primary liver carcinoma and hepatitis B virus infection.

A remark on this clonotype: It may be a read error: a sequence one base away is much more abundant. V and J are TRBV6-2 or TRBV6-3 and TRBJ2-6; D possibly corresponds to TRBD1 (5 bases). The CDR3 covers 13 residues. The V gene's germline CDR1 is MNHEY and CDR2 SVGEGT. The CDR3 sequence is CVSRASGANVLTF. The CDR3 DNA is TGTGTCAGCAGGGCCTCTGGGGCCAACGTCCTGACTTTC.

The count of this clonotype is one. A junction boundary mismatches the germline segment, possibly from a read error. The V gene is TRBV6-5, the J gene TRBJ1-4, with a tentative D call TRBD1 (5 bases). CDR1 and CDR2 from the germline V gene are MNHEY and SVGAGI. The CDR3 consists of 15 residues. The CDR3 nucleotides read TGTGCCAGCGCCACATACCAGGGTTTGAATGAAAAACTGTTTTTC. Translation: CASATYQGLNEKLFF.

Details on this clonotype: A read error may explain this, as a much larger clone is one base away. The genes are TRBV4-3 and TRBJ2-3; no clear D gene. Germline values: CDR1 LGHNA, CDR2 YSLEER. V gave up 3 bases and J gave up 4 bases, with 14 bases separating them. CDR3 length: 15 residues. This CDR3 reads CASSHRFRFADTQYF. Written as DNA, the CDR3 is TGCGCCAGCAGCCATAGGTTCCGATTTGCAGATACGCAGTATTTT.

The V gene is TRBV29-1, the J gene TRBJ2-1; the D is unclear. Germline assignment: CDR1 SQVTM and CDR2 ANQGSEA. The CDR3 has 16 residues. V lost 1 base and J 5 bases, leaving 18 bases between the germline ends. CDR3 protein: CSVEALGQEFNNEQFF. CDR3 bases: TGCAGCGTTGAAGCCCTCGGGCAGGAGTTCAACAATGAGCAGTTCTTC.

This clonotype showed up just a few times. A read error may explain this, as a much larger clone is one base away. The chain combines TRBV29-1 with TRBJ2-3; D unresolved. The CDR3 sequence is 12 residues long. Deletions cut 4 bases from V and 7 bases from J, with 12 bases between. Germline values: CDR1 SQVTM, CDR2 ANQGSEA. CDR3 DNA: TGCAGCGTTGTAACAAGGTGGAATACGCAGTATTTT. Its translation is CSVVTRWNTQYF.

The sample holds many counts of this clonotype. The V and J genes are TRBV11-2 and TRBJ2-7; D not certain. Trimming shortened V by 10 bases and J by 3 bases, and 16 bases separated the two germline ends. The CDR3 totals 13 residues. Germline V gives CDR1 SGHAT, CDR2 FQNNGV. CDR3 region: CATGDTLDYEQYF. The DNA of the CDR3 is TGTGCCACCGGCGATACTCTAGACTACGAGCAGTACTTC. Using reference TRBV11-2 and TRBJ2-7 for the parts outside the CDR3, the full variable domain is EAGVAQSPRYKIIEKRQSVAFWCNPISGHATLYWYQQILGQGPKLLIQFQNNGVVDDSQLPKDRFSAERLKGVDSTLKIQPAKLEDSAVYLCATGDTLDYEQYFGPGTRLTVT.

A remark on this clonotype: A read error is likely, as this CDR3 ends without the conserved phenylalanine or tryptophan. J is TRBJ2-3 and V is TRBV11-1; maybe TRBD2 (5 bases). V was shortened by 4 bases and J by 6 bases, with 17 bases between the two germline ends. Germline values: CDR1 SGHAT, CDR2 FQDESV (reference sequence). This CDR3 has 15 residues. CDR3: CASSSLAIGPDTQYS. CDR3 DNA: TGTGCCAGCAGCTCATTAGCGATAGGGCCTGATACGCAGTATTCT.

This clonotype showed up many times. CDR3 sequence: CASSLGWSHYEQYF. CDR3 in DNA: TGTGCCAGCAGCTTGGGTTGGTCTCACTACGAGCAGTACTTC. The chain has TRBV5-7 and TRBJ2-7; D is uncertain. TRBV5-7 is labeled an ORF, and its function is uncertain. This CDR3 spans 14 amino acids. Trimming took off 0 bases at V and 3 bases at J, with 10 bases between the two ends.

A remark on this clonotype: Germline and junction disagree at one end, which may indicate a read error. The chain is built from TRBV6-5 and TRBJ2-1; no clear D gene. Germline CDR1 reads MNHEY; CDR2 reads SVGAGI. The CDR3 has 12 amino acids. The DNA for the CDR3 is TGTGCCGGCAGTCACGGACCGGATGAGCAGTTCTTC. Translation gives CAGSHGPDEQFF.

To note about this clonotype: At one of its ends the junction is not consistent with the germline gene, which may arise from a read error. This chain links TRBV4-3 with TRBJ2-3; 8 nucleotides align to TRBD2. This CDR3 has 17 amino acids. Germline V gene sequence: CDR1 LGHNA, CDR2 YSLEER. The CDR3 region is CASSQTTSGSGTDMQYF. For the CDR3, the DNA is TGCGCCAGCAGCCAAACGACCAGCGGGAGCGGCACAGATATGCAGTATTTT.

Turning to this clonotype: A much more abundant neighbour one base away suggests this may be a read error. The rearrangement joins TRBV4-3 to TRBJ2-7; D unclear. Germline CDR1 is LGHNA and CDR2 is YSLEER. The CDR3 spans 16 residues. The V and J ends lost 4 bases and 0 bases respectively, with 16 bases between them. DNA for the CDR3: TGCGCCAGCAGCCGCCAGAGCCGGAACCCCTCCTACGAGCAGTACTTC. Translation gives CASSRQSRNPSYEQYF.

Remarks on this clonotype: Mismatch with germline at one junction end may stem from a read error. The chain carries TRBV11-2 and TRBJ2-3; D remains ambiguous. This CDR3 region has 12 residues. Germline V gene sequence: CDR1 SGHAT, CDR2 FQNNGV. The CDR3 loop is CVSRPMADTQYF. CDR3 DNA sequence: TGTGTCAGCAGGCCCATGGCAGATACGCAGTATTTT.

The chain has TRBV12-3 or TRBV12-4 and TRBJ2-5, with D possibly matching TRBD1 (7 bases). Trimming stripped 0 bases from V and 4 bases from J, with 12 bases between. The CDR3 totals 15 residues. As DNA, the CDR3 is TGTGCCAGCAGTTTAGCGAGCCAGGGGGGAGAGACCCAGTACTTC. It is translated as CASSLASQGGETQYF.

This chain links TRBV23-1 with TRBJ2-7; no clear D gene. TRBV23-1 is treated as an ORF (open reading frame) with a function not yet certain. This CDR3 is 14 amino acids long. Deletions cut 3 bases from V and 7 bases from J, with 16 bases between. The CDR3 DNA follows: TGCGCCAGCAGTCAGACCAGGATGCCTTATGAGCAGTACTTC. Amino acids: CASSQTRMPYEQYF.

On this clonotype: A much more abundant neighbour one base away suggests this may be a read error. This chain links TRBV10-3 with TRBJ1-6; D uncertain. This CDR3 region has 14 residues. Looked up from germline, CDR1 is ENHRY and CDR2 is SYGVKD. The CDR3 region is CAISESDTNSLLHF. CDR3 DNA sequence: TGTGCCATCAGTGAGTCTGACACTAATTCACTCCTCCACTTT.

The chain employs TRBV7-9 and TRBJ2-2; D possibly matches TRBD1 or TRBD2 (5 bases each). Germline CDR1 is SEHNR and CDR2 is FQNEAQ (reference sequence). This CDR3 spans 15 amino acids. The V end was cut by 1 base, the J end by 7 bases, with 13 bases between. CDR3 sequence: CASSLVDGAGGELFF. For the CDR3, the DNA is TGTGCCAGCAGCTTAGTTGACGGGGCTGGCGGGGAGCTGTTTTTT.

This clonotype was detected only a few times. Written as DNA, the CDR3 is TGTGCCAGCAGTACACCGGGACATTGGCCCGGGGACTACACCTTC. As protein: CASSTPGHWPGDYTF. The gene calls are TRBV6-2 or TRBV6-3 and TRBJ1-2; a possible D gene is TRBD1 (6 bases). V was pared by 5 bases and J by 10 bases, with 23 bases between. The CDR3 has 15 amino acids. Germline CDR1 reads MNHEY; CDR2 reads SVGEGT.

This clonotype was seen only a few times. This chain connects TRBV6-6 to TRBJ1-4; D gene uncertain. Germline V lookup: CDR1 MNHNY, CDR2 SVGAGI (reference sequence). The CDR3 is made up of 15 amino acids. The V end lost 2 bases, the J end lost 7 bases, and 14 bases lay between the germline ends. Written as DNA, the CDR3 is TGTGCCAGCAGTTACATCCGGGTTCGTGGTGAAAAACTGTTTTTT. Translating gives CASSYIRVRGEKLFF.

This clonotype was observed a handful of times. This chain links TRBV7-9 with TRBJ1-2; possible D gene TRBD1, 5 bases. Germline V gene lookup returns CDR1 SEHNR and CDR2 FQNEAQ (reference sequence). The length of the CDR3 is 12 residues. The V and J ends lost 5 bases and 6 bases respectively, with 10 bases between them. This CDR3 reads CASSEGRDGYTF. The CDR3 DNA sequence: TGTGCCAGCAGCGAGGGCAGGGATGGCTACACCTTC.

In its sample, this clonotype was seen many times. The gene calls are TRBV10-3 and TRBJ2-3; 8 nucleotides agree with TRBD2. Germline assignment: CDR1 ENHRY and CDR2 SYGVKD. V trimming: 3 bases; J trimming: 6 bases; junction bases outside the gene matches: 5. The CDR3 sequence is 14 residues long. In DNA form, the CDR3 reads TGTGCCATCAGTGACGCGGGAGGTGCGGATACGCAGTATTTT. Encoded protein: CAISDAGGADTQYF.

With respect to this clonotype: A much bigger clone sits one base away, suggesting this may be a read error. The chain links TRBV6-5 to TRBJ2-7, with D possibly being TRBD2 (5 bases). Germline V CDR1 and CDR2: MNHEY, SVGAGI. The CDR3 covers 14 residues. Trimming stripped 4 bases from V and 0 bases from J, with 10 bases between. The chain's CDR3 is CASSFSEPSYEQYF. CDR3 sequence (DNA): TGTGCCAGCAGTTTTAGCGAGCCCTCCTACGAGCAGTACTTC.

As regards this clonotype: A single base separates this from a much larger clone, so it may be a read error. V is TRBV12-3 or TRBV12-4 and J is TRBJ2-5; D may be TRBD1 (6 bases). The CDR3 contains 15 residues. CDR3 amino acids: CACSSRRDTQETQYF. CDR3 bases: TGTGCCTGCAGTTCACGCCGGGACACCCAAGAGACCCAGTACTTC.

About this clonotype: Sequence at one end of the junction differs from germline and may be a read error. The rearrangement uses TRBV11-3 and TRBJ1-2; possibly TRBD1 for D (5 bases). CDR3 length equals 16 residues. Germline V CDR1 and CDR2: SGHNT, YENEEA. The CDR3 spells CASSLGNRTIDYGYTF. CDR3 sequence (DNA): TGTGCCAGTAGCTTAGGAAATCGGACAATCGACTATGGCTACACCTTC.

The count of this clonotype is one. Lacking the conserved final phenylalanine or tryptophan, this CDR3 likely reflects a read error. This chain uses TRBV11-2 with TRBJ2-7; no clear D. Germline CDR1 is SGHAT and CDR2 is FQNNGV. V was trimmed by 0 bases and J by 2 bases, leaving 8 bases between them. This CDR3 comprises 14 residues. CDR3 nucleotide sequence: TGTGCCAGCAGCTTAGAGGCCACCGCCTACGAGCAGTACTCA. Its protein product is CASSLEATAYEQYS.

With regard to this clonotype: A read error may account for a junction end that differs from germline. The chain has TRBV11-2 and TRBJ1-2, with D possibly matching TRBD1 (6 bases). This CDR3 has 14 residues. Germline lookup yields CDR1 SGHAT and CDR2 FQNNGV. Written as DNA, the CDR3 is TGTGCCAGCAGCTTACCGGGACATAACTATGGTTACACCTTC. Translating gives CASSLPGHNYGYTF. Full variable domain (rest looked up from reference TRBV11-2 and TRBJ1-2): EAGVAQSPRYKIIEKRQSVAFWCNPISGHATLYWYQQILGQGPKLLIQFQNNGVVDDSQLPKDRFSAERLKGVDSTLKIQPAKLEDSAVYLCASSLPGHNYGYTFGSGTRLTVV.